This T cell receptor (beta chain) is drawn from a study of T cells in Graves' hyperthyroidism and ophthalmopathy. RNA transcripts yielded amplified TCR beta CDR3 regions. In the first-round RT-PCR of the TCR CDR3, the HTBI primer set was used. TCRdb recomputed calls from the multiplex PCR reads with MiXCR, one row per CDR3 protein. The repertoire holds approximately 640,000 distinct CDR3 sequences, with 45% as singletons. Orbital computed tomography and thyroid ultrasound, together with serum TRAb and thyroxine and clinical symptoms, were used for diagnoses. This clonotype was recorded at least ten times. What it binds is not known. The CDR3 has 15 residues. After removal of 3 bases from V and 5 bases from J, the junction contained 7 bases not matched to a gene. Germline V gene lookup returns CDR1 MGHDK and CDR2 SYGVNS. General observations from the study: Most thyroid clonotypes expanded above 0.001 were also detected in blood.

The chain recombines TRBV25-1 with TRBJ1-1, with 9 bases that match TRBD1. The TCR originated in an adult man with Graves' disease, either hyperthyroidism or ophthalmopathy (not recorded which). The sample comprised peripheral blood or thyroid tissue (not recorded which). The DNA for the CDR3 is TGTGCCAGCAGTGACCCACAGGGGGCCGTAACTGAAGCTTTCTTT. It is translated as CASSDPQGAVTEAFF.